A selection of T cell receptor beta chains follows, all from one sample in a study of blood T cell repertoires in COVID-19. Generated by immunoSEQ multiplex PCR, the TCRdb table keeps only in-frame clones and is missing some. Of 350,000 to 500,000 clones in the sample, about 88% were seen once. The sequencing sample was made of PBMCs or T cells enriched from blood (not recorded which). The receptors stem from a young woman who had been exposed to COVID-19. Each CDR3 is given with its conserved first and last residue. Each record gives: J gene, D gene, clone size, V gene, CDR3 protein, CDR3 DNA. The D gene is left open where the match is weak. Not all rows give a size; the values are once, few, many and, for expanded clones, a class.

TRBJ1-4 | TRBD1 | . | TRBV6-5 | CASSYRGQRNEKLFF | TGTGCCAGCAGTTACCGGGGACAGAGAAATGAAAAACTGTTTTTT
TRBJ1-5 | TRBD1 | . | TRBV12-3/TRBV12-4 | CASRRQGGQPQHF | TGTGCCAGCAGACGACAGGGGGGACAGCCCCAGCATTTT
TRBJ2-3 | TRBD1 | . | TRBV19 | CASRDRGRGDTQYF | TGTGCCAGTAGAGACAGGGGGCGAGGAGATACGCAGTATTTT
TRBJ2-5 | TRBD2 | . | TRBV3-1/TRBV3-2 | CASSHGGVAGGETQYF | TGTGCCAGCAGCCATGGGGGGGTAGCGGGAGGAGAGACCCAGTACTTC
TRBJ2-2 | TRBD2 | . | TRBV7-2 | CASTRTSGGSTGELFF | TGTGCCAGCACCAGAACTAGCGGGGGTTCCACCGGGGAGCTGTTTTTT
TRBJ2-3 | . | once | TRBV5-4 | CASSFGRGGDTQYF | TGTGCCAGCAGCTTTGGGCGGGGCGGAGATACGCAGTATTTT
TRBJ2-7 | . | . | TRBV27 | CASSPRSGISYEQYF | TGTGCCAGCAGCCCCCGTTCCGGTATCTCCTACGAGCAGTACTTC
TRBJ1-4 | . | . | TRBV4-1 | CASSQVGGSNEKLFF | TGCGCCAGCAGCCAAGTTGGCGGAAGCAATGAAAAACTGTTTTTT
TRBJ2-7 | TRBD1 | . | TRBV6-1 | CASSEKWGTGAYEQYF | TGTGCCAGCAGTGAAAAGTGGGGGACAGGCGCCTACGAGCAGTACTTC
TRBJ2-5 | . | many | TRBV20-1 | CSATGRETQYF | TGCAGTGCTACAGGGCGAGAGACCCAGTACTTC
TRBJ2-7 | . | . | TRBV5-1 | CASSLEMGSNYEQYF | TGCGCCAGCAGCTTGGAGATGGGGAGCAACTACGAGCAGTACTTC
TRBJ1-1 | . | . | TRBV19 | CASRTGNTEAFF | TGTGCCAGTAGGACAGGGAACACTGAAGCTTTCTTT
TRBJ2-2 | TRBD2 | . | TRBV4-3 | CASSQEGLAGITGELFF | TGCGCCAGCAGCCAAGAGGGACTAGCGGGGATCACCGGGGAGCTGTTTTTT
TRBJ2-7 | . | . | TRBV9 | CASSDQGGEQYF | TGTGCCAGCAGCGACCAGGGGGGCGAGCAGTACTTC
TRBJ1-1 | . | . | TRBV5-1 | CASSREMNTEAFF | TGCGCCAGCAGTCGGGAGATGAACACTGAAGCTTTCTTT
TRBJ2-7 | TRBD1 | . | TRBV14 | CASSQVRGTGYYEQYF | TGTGCCAGCAGCCAAGTTCGAGGGACAGGGTACTACGAGCAGTACTTC
TRBJ2-7 | TRBD2 | . | TRBV24-1 | CATSDSYRGDRYEQYF | TGTGCCACCAGTGACTCCTACCGGGGGGACCGATACGAGCAGTACTTC
TRBJ2-3 | . | . | TRBV5-1 | CASSLGPRATDTQYF | TGCGCCAGCAGCTTGGGACCCAGGGCGACAGATACGCAGTATTTT
TRBJ1-1 | TRBD1 | . | TRBV11-2 | CASSRITGGAEAFF | TGTGCCAGCAGCCGAATAACAGGGGGAGCTGAAGCTTTCTTT
TRBJ1-3 | . | . | TRBV6-5 | CASRETGSGNTIYF | TGTGCCAGCAGAGAGACAGGCTCTGGAAACACCATATATTTT
TRBJ2-2 | TRBD2 | . | TRBV18 | CASSPPLAGPNTGELFF | TGTGCCAGCTCACCACCGCTAGCGGGGCCGAACACCGGGGAGCTGTTTTTT
TRBJ2-7 | TRBD1 | . | TRBV4-3 | CASSRGTAYEQYF | TGCGCCAGCAGCCGGGGGACAGCCTACGAGCAGTACTTC
TRBJ2-3 | TRBD1 | once | TRBV6-5 | CASSSRDRLTDTQYF | TGTGCCAGCAGTTCCCGGGACAGGCTCACAGATACGCAGTATTTT
TRBJ1-2 | TRBD1 | . | TRBV11-2 | CASRNTGTAEGYTF | TGTGCCAGCAGAAACACAGGGACAGCCGAAGGCTACACCTTC
TRBJ1-5 | . | . | TRBV30 | CAWSYESSNQPQHF | TGTGCCTGGAGTTACGAGAGTAGCAATCAGCCCCAGCATTTT
TRBJ2-7 | . | . | TRBV3-1/TRBV3-2 | CASSHVGTYVREQYF | TGTGCCAGCAGCCATGTAGGGACATACGTTCGAGAGCAGTACTTC
TRBJ1-1 | . | . | TRBV6-1 | CATQGNTEAFF | TGTGCCACCCAGGGGAACACTGAAGCTTTCTTT
TRBJ2-7 | TRBD2 | . | TRBV29-1 | CSVEDLGLAGSYEQYF | TGCAGCGTTGAAGATCTGGGACTAGCGGGTTCCTACGAGCAGTACTTC